These T cell receptor beta chains were read from a single sample in a study of blood T cell repertoires in COVID-19. Measured with immunoSEQ multiplex PCR; TCRdb has only the in-frame clones, and not every one. The sample gives about 340,000 clones, 83% of which show up once; 2.5% to 3.5% is in the top ten. Sequenced input: peripheral blood. The receptors shown here come from a man between 25 and 39 years old with active or convalescent COVID-19. Each CDR3 is given with its conserved first and last residue. D genes are given only for firm matches. Size tells how often a clone was seen (once, few, many) or the class of an expanded clone, and some rows leave it out.

D gene	V gene	clone size	J gene	CDR3 DNA	CDR3 protein
-	TRBV28	-	TRBJ2-1	TGTGCCAGCAGGACGGGAATCTCCTACAATGAGCAGTTCTTC	CASRTGISYNEQFF
TRBD1	TRBV2	few	TRBJ1-2	TGTGCCACCCGGGACAGGGGAGACTATGGCTACACCTTC	CATRDRGDYGYTF
-	TRBV5-1	once	TRBJ1-1	TGCGCCAGCAGCTTGGGTGGGGGCATGAACACTGAAGCTTTCTTT	CASSLGGGMNTEAFF
TRBD1	TRBV7-9	once	TRBJ1-1	TGTGCCAGCAGCTCCCGACAGGGTTTTTTCACTGAAGCTTTCTTT	CASSSRQGFFTEAFF
-	TRBV6-5	-	TRBJ1-3	TGTGCCAGCAAACCGACAGACCCTGGAAACACCATATATTTT	CASKPTDPGNTIYF
TRBD1	TRBV6-5	once	TRBJ1-6	TGTGCCAGCAACGCCCCGGGACAGGGAGATTCACCCCTCCACTTT	CASNAPGQGDSPLHF
-	TRBV6-2/TRBV6-3	-	TRBJ2-3	TGTGCCAGCAGTTACTCCGATATAGGGGGCACAGATACGCAGTATTTT	CASSYSDIGGTDTQYF
TRBD2	TRBV5-4	-	TRBJ2-3	TGTGCCAGCAGGGGACTAGCTGTAGATACGCAGTATTTT	CASRGLAVDTQYF
-	TRBV3-1/TRBV3-2	-	TRBJ2-1	TGTGCCAGCAGCCAAATCCGGGATGAGCAGTTCTTC	CASSQIRDEQFF
-	TRBV12-3/TRBV12-4	-	TRBJ1-6	TGTGCCAGCAGGGAGTATAATTCACCCCTCCACTTT	CASREYNSPLHF
-	TRBV7-8	-	TRBJ1-4	TGTGCCAGCAGTCCCATTAGGGGCGAAAAACTGTTTTTT	CASSPIRGEKLFF